These T cell receptor beta chains were read from a single sample in a study of siplizumab effects on memory and regulatory T cells. Assay: immunoSEQ multiplex PCR; the TCRdb copy retains only in-frame clones and omits some. The sample records about 110,000 clones, more than 90% being singletons. Sequencing was performed on CD4+ T cells sorted from blood. The receptors here all came from a human donor in good health. CDR3s include the opening cysteine and the closing phenylalanine or tryptophan. D genes are given only for firm matches. Clone size is stated in some rows and not others, as once, few, many or a class when expanded.

>TRBV18|NA|NA|TRBJ1-4
TGTGCCAGCTCACCAAACAGGGCAACTAATGAAAAACTGTTTTTT
CASSPNRATNEKLFF
>TRBV5-6|NA|TRBD1|TRBJ1-1
TGTGCCAGCAGCTTGCAAGGGGGCACCAGGGGCGCTTTCTTT
CASSLQGGTRGAFF
>TRBV5-6|NA|TRBD1|TRBJ1-6
TGTGCCAGCAGCTTGGCCACTCAAGGACAGGCTTCGCCCCTCCACTTT
CASSLATQGQASPLHF
>TRBV27|NA|NA|TRBJ1-5
TGTGCCAGCAGTTCTACAGGAGGCAATCAGCCCCAGCATTTT
CASSSTGGNQPQHF
>TRBV5-6|NA|TRBD1|TRBJ1-3
TGTGCCAGCAGCCCGGTAAACGACAGGGAAGGAAACACCATATATTTT
CASSPVNDREGNTIYF
>TRBV29-1|NA|TRBD1|TRBJ2-7
TGCAGTGGAAGGGGGACAGACCGCGAGCAGTACTTC
CSGRGTDREQYF
>TRBV5-4|once|NA|TRBJ1-1
TGTGCCAGCAGCTTGGCGAAACAGGGGAACACTGAAGCTTTCTTT
CASSLAKQGNTEAFF
>TRBV29-1|NA|NA|TRBJ1-1
TGCAGCGCAAACCCGAACACTGAAGCTTTCTTT
CSANPNTEAFF
>TRBV5-1|NA|TRBD1|TRBJ1-2
TGCGCCACCCAAGGGGCAGGGGGCAACTATGGCTACACCTTC
CATQGAGGNYGYTF
>TRBV19|NA|NA|TRBJ1-3
TGTGCCAGTAGCTTAACAAATAGCGGAAACACCATATATTTT
CASSLTNSGNTIYF
>TRBV10-3|NA|NA|TRBJ1-3
TGTGCCATCGGCCGGGGGTCTGGAAACACCATATATTTT
CAIGRGSGNTIYF
>TRBV6-6|NA|NA|TRBJ2-1
TGTGCCAGCAGTTACTCTGTCTCGGTTTACAATGAGCAGTTCTTC
CASSYSVSVYNEQFF
>TRBV5-6|NA|TRBD1|TRBJ1-6
TGTGCCAGCAGAAGGGAGGACAGGGTCTCCTATAATTCACCCCTCCACTTT
CASRREDRVSYNSPLHF
>TRBV5-5|NA|NA|TRBJ1-1
TGTGCCAGCAGCCGAACAGGGTATGGAAACACTGAAGCTTTCTTT
CASSRTGYGNTEAFF
>TRBV19|NA|NA|TRBJ1-5
TGTGCCAGTAGTGGGACAATTAGCAATCAGCCCCAGCATTTT
CASSGTISNQPQHF
>TRBV28|NA|NA|TRBJ2-7
TGTGCCAGCAGTCACTCCTCACGGCCCTCCGAGCAGTACTTC
CASSHSSRPSEQYF
>TRBV10-3|NA|TRBD1|TRBJ1-5
TGTGCCATCAGTTCGCTCGGACAGGGCCAAGAGCCCCAGCATTTT
CAISSLGQGQEPQHF
>TRBV6-1|NA|NA|TRBJ2-7
TGTGCCAGCAGTGTTCTGCGGGGCCCCTCCTACGAGCAGTACTTC
CASSVLRGPSYEQYF
>TRBV4-1|NA|TRBD1|TRBJ1-1
TGCGCCAGCAGCCAAGGAGGGGTTCGGGACAGGGCCATGAACACTGAAGCTTTCTTT
CASSQGGVRDRAMNTEAFF
>TRBV29-1|NA|TRBD2|TRBJ2-3
TGCAGCGTTGGAGGGTTAGCGGGGAGGACAGATACGCAGTATTTT
CSVGGLAGRTDTQYF
>TRBV19|NA|NA|TRBJ1-5
TGTGCCAGTAGTCAACCGCTGAATCAGCCCCAGCATTTT
CASSQPLNQPQHF
>TRBV30|NA|NA|TRBJ1-3
TGTGCCTGGAGTTCCTATCCCGACAAAGGAGGCACCATATATTTT
CAWSSYPDKGGTIYF
>TRBV6-1|NA|NA|TRBJ1-4
TGTGCCAGCAGTGAAAGGTCGGGACGCAATGAAAAACTGTTTTTT
CASSERSGRNEKLFF
>TRBV18|NA|TRBD1|TRBJ2-2
TGTGCCAGCTCACCAGGACAGGTTGGATCCGGGGAGCTGTTTTTT
CASSPGQVGSGELFF
>TRBV10-1|NA|NA|TRBJ1-1
TGCGCCAGCAGATTAGTGGGGAACACTGAAGCTTTCTTT
CASRLVGNTEAFF
>TRBV5-4|NA|NA|TRBJ2-3
TGTGCCAGCAGCTTGTCGCCCCGACGAGGCAGCACAGATACGCAGTATTTT
CASSLSPRRGSTDTQYF
>TRBV7-8|NA|NA|TRBJ1-2
TGTGCCAGCAGCTTAGTTGGCCAGCAATCGTTCTATGGCTACACCTTC
CASSLVGQQSFYGYTF
>TRBV19|once|TRBD1|TRBJ2-5
TGTGCCAGTAGTCCCCGGGGACAGGGGATAGCGACCCAGTACTTC
CASSPRGQGIATQYF
>TRBV18|NA|TRBD2|TRBJ2-3
TGTGCCAGCTCACCCCTGGGACTAGCGGGAGACAACGGTAGGGGTACGCAGTATTTT
CASSPLGLAGDNGRGTQYF
>TRBV5-3|NA|NA|TRBJ1-5
TGTGCCAGAAGCTTGGCCAATCGGGGCCAGCCCCAGCATTTT
CARSLANRGQPQHF
>TRBV11-3|once|NA|TRBJ2-7
TGTGCCAGCAGCTTAAGATGGGGGGCCTCCGAGCAGTACTTC
CASSLRWGASEQYF
>TRBV11-2|NA|NA|TRBJ1-4
TGTGCCAGCAGCTTAGTTCCATCTGGGTCGGGGGAAAAACTGTTTTTT
CASSLVPSGSGEKLFF
>TRBV6-1|NA|TRBD1|TRBJ1-2
TGTGCCAGCAGTGCGACAGGGGATGGCTACACCTTC
CASSATGDGYTF
>TRBV4-1|few|NA|TRBJ2-3
TGCGCCAGCAGCCAGACTCGAGGGGATACGCAGTATTTT
CASSQTRGDTQYF
>TRBV2|NA|NA|TRBJ1-2
TGTGCCAGCAGTAACTATGGCTACACCTTC
CASSNYGYTF
>TRBV11-2|NA|NA|TRBJ1-6
TGTGCCAGCAGCTTACAGGGAGGTAATTCACCCCTCCACTTT
CASSLQGGNSPLHF
>TRBV5-1|once|NA|TRBJ2-3
TGCGCCAGCAGCCGGGACGACACAGATACGCAGTATTTT
CASSRDDTDTQYF
>TRBV5-4|NA|TRBD2|TRBJ2-1
TGTGCCAGCAGCGCGACTAGCGCGGGCCGGTACAATGAGCAGTTCTTC
CASSATSAGRYNEQFF
>TRBV5-6|NA|TRBD2|TRBJ2-3
TGTGCCAGCAGCTTGCCACTAGCGTCTCCTGGTGGGCAGTATTTT
CASSLPLASPGGQYF
>TRBV5-6|NA|NA|TRBJ1-6
TGTGCCAGCAGCTTTGACAGTAGCTCCTATAATTCACCCCTCCACTTT
CASSFDSSSYNSPLHF
>TRBV7-2|NA|NA|TRBJ1-4
TGTGCCAGCAGCTTTGCCGAGTCATTTGGAGGAAAACTGTTTTTT
CASSFAESFGGKLFF
>TRBV16|NA|NA|TRBJ2-5
TGTGCCAGCAGCCAAACTTCCCAAGAGACCCAGTACTTC
CASSQTSQETQYF
>TRBV11-1|NA|NA|TRBJ2-7
TGTGCCAGCAGCGACCCCCGGCAGGGGGGGTACGAGCAGTACTTC
CASSDPRQGGYEQYF
>TRBV10-3|NA|NA|TRBJ1-2
TGTGCCATCAGTGACTACAGGGATTACGGCTACACCTTC
CAISDYRDYGYTF
>TRBV11-3|NA|NA|TRBJ2-1
TGTGCCAGCAGCTCGGGCGACAGGTACAATGAGCAGTTCTTC
CASSSGDRYNEQFF
>TRBV4-2|NA|NA|TRBJ1-1
TGTGCCAGCAGCCAACTAGGCGTGACAACGAACACTGAAGCTTTCTTT
CASSQLGVTTNTEAFF
>TRBV7-8|once|NA|TRBJ1-2
TGTGCCAGCAGCTTAGCGCTCAGGGAATATGGCTACACCTTC
CASSLALREYGYTF
>TRBV18|NA|NA|TRBJ1-2
TGTGCCAGCTCACCAGCACAGGACGGCTACACCTTC
CASSPAQDGYTF
>TRBV5-6|once|TRBD1|TRBJ2-1
TGTGCCAGCAGCTTGGATCGGACAGGCTTCGATGAGCAGTTCTTC
CASSLDRTGFDEQFF
>TRBV6-1|NA|TRBD1|TRBJ1-2
TGTGCCAGCAGCGTGGGACAGGGCGCCGGCTACACCTTC
CASSVGQGAGYTF
>TRBV7-8|NA|NA|TRBJ2-5
TGTGCCAGCAGCTTAGAGCAGGGACGCCTTTGGTCCCAGTACTTC
CASSLEQGRLWSQYF
>TRBV2|few|NA|TRBJ1-1
TGTGCCAGCACTCCCCCGAGGGTCACTGAAGCTTTCTTT
CASTPPRVTEAFF